This is a list of T cell receptor beta chains from one sample in a study of blood T cell repertoires in COVID-19. Data came from immunoSEQ multiplex PCR; TCRdb stores just in-frame clones and leaves some out. The sample contains about 220,000 clones, approximately 88% of which appear only once. The sample comprised PBMCs or T cells enriched from blood (not recorded which). The receptors shown here come from a middle-aged woman with acute COVID-19. The CDR3 runs from the conserved cysteine through the conserved F or W. The D gene is left open where the match is weak. The size field is filled for only some rows; it gives once, few, many or a size class.

clone_size: NA
d_call: NA
j_call: TRBJ2-5
v_call: TRBV27
cdr3_nt: TGTGCCAGCAGTTTATTAGCGAGCGCCGAGACCCAGTACTTC
cdr3_aa: CASSLLASAETQYF

clone_size: NA
d_call: TRBD1
j_call: TRBJ2-4
v_call: TRBV5-4
cdr3_nt: TGTGCCAGCAGCGACTTGGACAGGGAAGTTAAAAACATTCAGTACTTC
cdr3_aa: CASSDLDREVKNIQYF

clone_size: once
d_call: TRBD1
j_call: TRBJ2-6
v_call: TRBV5-8
cdr3_nt: TGTGCCAGCAGCTCGGGACAGGGCTCATCTGGGGCCAACGTCCTGACTTTC
cdr3_aa: CASSSGQGSSGANVLTF

clone_size: NA
d_call: TRBD1
j_call: TRBJ1-5
v_call: TRBV12-3/TRBV12-4
cdr3_nt: TGTGCCAGCAGTCTTACAGGGGTTCAGCCCCAGCATTTT
cdr3_aa: CASSLTGVQPQHF

clone_size: once
d_call: NA
j_call: TRBJ1-1
v_call: TRBV7-9
cdr3_nt: TGTGCCAGCAGCTTACCGTGGGCGAACACTGAAGCTTTCTTT
cdr3_aa: CASSLPWANTEAFF

clone_size: NA
d_call: NA
j_call: TRBJ1-6
v_call: TRBV12-1
cdr3_nt: TGTGCCAGCAGCCTTGGGGTTGAGGGCTCCTATAATTCACCCCTCCACTTT
cdr3_aa: CASSLGVEGSYNSPLHF

clone_size: NA
d_call: NA
j_call: TRBJ2-5
v_call: TRBV11-3
cdr3_nt: TGTGCCAGCAGCCCCCCCGGGGGGCGCCTTGGTGAGACCCAGTACTTC
cdr3_aa: CASSPPGGRLGETQYF

clone_size: NA
d_call: NA
j_call: TRBJ1-2
v_call: TRBV5-1
cdr3_nt: TGCGCCAGCAGCTTGGTGACAGCCTATGGCTACACCTTC
cdr3_aa: CASSLVTAYGYTF

clone_size: once
d_call: TRBD1
j_call: TRBJ1-6
v_call: TRBV12-3/TRBV12-4
cdr3_nt: TGTGCCAGCAGTATCACAGGGGATTCACCCCTCCACTTT
cdr3_aa: CASSITGDSPLHF

clone_size: NA
d_call: TRBD1
j_call: TRBJ2-1
v_call: TRBV7-2
cdr3_nt: TGTGCCAGCAGCCCCCGGACAGGGGCTAGGGATGAGCAGTTCTTC
cdr3_aa: CASSPRTGARDEQFF

clone_size: NA
d_call: NA
j_call: TRBJ1-1
v_call: TRBV18
cdr3_nt: TGTGCCAGCTCACTGGGACACGGTAACACTGAAGCTTTCTTT
cdr3_aa: CASSLGHGNTEAFF

clone_size: NA
d_call: NA
j_call: TRBJ2-3
v_call: TRBV19
cdr3_nt: TGTGCCAGTAGTGAACTAGCTGGGGCAGATACGCAGTATTTT
cdr3_aa: CASSELAGADTQYF

clone_size: NA
d_call: NA
j_call: TRBJ1-1
v_call: TRBV4-1
cdr3_nt: TGCGCCAGCAGCCAAGATGGCGTCGGGGTTAACACTGAAGCTTTCTTT
cdr3_aa: CASSQDGVGVNTEAFF

clone_size: NA
d_call: TRBD1
j_call: TRBJ1-1
v_call: TRBV6-5
cdr3_nt: TGTGCCAGCAGGTTCCGGACAGGGGAAGCTTTCTTT
cdr3_aa: CASRFRTGEAFF

clone_size: NA
d_call: NA
j_call: TRBJ1-5
v_call: TRBV2
cdr3_nt: TGTGCCAGCAGTGCTGTGGCTAGCAATCAGCCCCAGCATTTT
cdr3_aa: CASSAVASNQPQHF

clone_size: NA
d_call: NA
j_call: TRBJ1-2
v_call: TRBV7-2
cdr3_nt: TGTGCCAGCAGCCCGCCGGACTATGGCTACACCTTC
cdr3_aa: CASSPPDYGYTF

clone_size: NA
d_call: TRBD1
j_call: TRBJ1-5
v_call: TRBV2
cdr3_nt: TGTGCCAGCAGTGAAGGCCCAGGGGGTCAGCCCCAGCATTTT
cdr3_aa: CASSEGPGGQPQHF

clone_size: NA
d_call: NA
j_call: TRBJ1-2
v_call: TRBV5-1
cdr3_nt: TGCGCCAGCAGCTTGGTTCAGGGTTTGGATGGCTACACCTTC
cdr3_aa: CASSLVQGLDGYTF

clone_size: once
d_call: NA
j_call: TRBJ2-6
v_call: TRBV5-4
cdr3_nt: TGTGCCAGCAGCTTGGCGGTTACTGGGGCCAACGTCCTGACTTTC
cdr3_aa: CASSLAVTGANVLTF

clone_size: NA
d_call: NA
j_call: TRBJ2-7
v_call: TRBV19
cdr3_nt: TGTGCCAGTAGTATAGAAGTAACAGTTTGGTTCGAGCAGTACTTC
cdr3_aa: CASSIEVTVWFEQYF

clone_size: NA
d_call: NA
j_call: TRBJ1-2
v_call: TRBV7-2
cdr3_nt: TGTGCCAGCAGCTTACAGGCCCTCTATGGCTACACCTTC
cdr3_aa: CASSLQALYGYTF

clone_size: once
d_call: TRBD1
j_call: TRBJ1-2
v_call: TRBV10-3
cdr3_nt: TGTGCCACGACAGGGACACTCAACTATGGCTACACCTTC
cdr3_aa: CATTGTLNYGYTF